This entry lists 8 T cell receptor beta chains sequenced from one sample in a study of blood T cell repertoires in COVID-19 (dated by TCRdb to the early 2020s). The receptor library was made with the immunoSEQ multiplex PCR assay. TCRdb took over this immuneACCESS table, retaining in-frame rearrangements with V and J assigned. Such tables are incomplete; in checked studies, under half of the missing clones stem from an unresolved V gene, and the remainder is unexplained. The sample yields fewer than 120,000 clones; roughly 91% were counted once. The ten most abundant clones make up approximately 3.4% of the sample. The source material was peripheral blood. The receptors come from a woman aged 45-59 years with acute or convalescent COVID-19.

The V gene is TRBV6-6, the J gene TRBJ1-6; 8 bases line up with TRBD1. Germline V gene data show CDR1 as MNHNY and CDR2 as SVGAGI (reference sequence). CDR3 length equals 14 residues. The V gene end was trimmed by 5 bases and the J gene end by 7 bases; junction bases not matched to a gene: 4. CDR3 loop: CASSRTGSNSPLHF. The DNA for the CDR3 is TGTGCCAGCAGTCGGACAGGGTCCAATTCACCCCTCCACTTT.

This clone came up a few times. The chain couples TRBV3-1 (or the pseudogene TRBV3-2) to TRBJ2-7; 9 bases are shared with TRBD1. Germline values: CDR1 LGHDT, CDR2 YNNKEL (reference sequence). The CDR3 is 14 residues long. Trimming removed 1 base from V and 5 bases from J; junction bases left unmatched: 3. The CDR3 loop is CASSQGDRVDEQYF. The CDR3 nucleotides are TGTGCCAGCAGCCAAGGGGACAGGGTTGACGAGCAGTACTTC.

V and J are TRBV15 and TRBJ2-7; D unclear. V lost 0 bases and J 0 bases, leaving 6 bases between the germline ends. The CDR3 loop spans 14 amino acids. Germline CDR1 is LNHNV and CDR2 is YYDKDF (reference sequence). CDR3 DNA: TGTGCCACCAGCAGAGATCCGGGCTCCTACGAGCAGTACTTC. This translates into CATSRDPGSYEQYF.

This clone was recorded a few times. The CDR3 is CASSLDTGGTYEQYF. The CDR3 coding sequence is TGTGCCAGCAGCTTAGATACAGGGGGTACCTACGAGCAGTACTTC. V gene TRBV11-2 combines with J gene TRBJ2-7; 8 bases are shared with TRBD1. V shed 0 bases, J shed 2 bases, and the junction held 3 bases outside the gene matches. The CDR3 totals 15 residues. The V gene's germline CDR1 is SGHAT and CDR2 FQNNGV.

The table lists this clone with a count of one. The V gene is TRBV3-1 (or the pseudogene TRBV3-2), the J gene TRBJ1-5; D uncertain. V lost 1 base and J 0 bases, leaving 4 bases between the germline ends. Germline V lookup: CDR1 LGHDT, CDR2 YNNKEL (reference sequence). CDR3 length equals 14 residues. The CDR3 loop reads CASSQGGSNQPQHF. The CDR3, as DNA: TGTGCCAGCAGCCAAGGAGGTAGCAATCAGCCCCAGCATTTT.

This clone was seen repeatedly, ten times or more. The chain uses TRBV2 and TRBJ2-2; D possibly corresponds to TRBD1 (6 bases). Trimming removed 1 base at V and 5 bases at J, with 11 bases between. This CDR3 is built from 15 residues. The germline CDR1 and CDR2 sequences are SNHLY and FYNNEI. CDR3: CASSEGSGATGELFF. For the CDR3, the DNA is TGTGCCAGCAGTGAAGGTTCAGGGGCGACCGGGGAGCTGTTTTTT.

CDR3 in amino acids: CSVDGLADSGELFF. CDR3 DNA sequence: TGCAGCGTAGATGGACTAGCAGACTCCGGGGAGCTGTTTTTT. The gene calls are TRBV29-1 and TRBJ2-2, with 8 bases matching TRBD2. Trimming removed 6 bases from V and 6 bases from J; junction bases left unmatched: 9. The CDR3 contains 14 residues. Germline V lookup: CDR1 SQVTM, CDR2 ANQGSEA.

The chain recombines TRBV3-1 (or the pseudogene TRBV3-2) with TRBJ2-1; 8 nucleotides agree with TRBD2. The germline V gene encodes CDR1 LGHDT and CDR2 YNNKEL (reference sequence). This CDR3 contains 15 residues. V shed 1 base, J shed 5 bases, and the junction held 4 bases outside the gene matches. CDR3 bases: TGTGCCAGCAGCCAAGTACTAGCGGCCCACAATGAGCAGTTCTTC. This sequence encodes CASSQVLAAHNEQFF.